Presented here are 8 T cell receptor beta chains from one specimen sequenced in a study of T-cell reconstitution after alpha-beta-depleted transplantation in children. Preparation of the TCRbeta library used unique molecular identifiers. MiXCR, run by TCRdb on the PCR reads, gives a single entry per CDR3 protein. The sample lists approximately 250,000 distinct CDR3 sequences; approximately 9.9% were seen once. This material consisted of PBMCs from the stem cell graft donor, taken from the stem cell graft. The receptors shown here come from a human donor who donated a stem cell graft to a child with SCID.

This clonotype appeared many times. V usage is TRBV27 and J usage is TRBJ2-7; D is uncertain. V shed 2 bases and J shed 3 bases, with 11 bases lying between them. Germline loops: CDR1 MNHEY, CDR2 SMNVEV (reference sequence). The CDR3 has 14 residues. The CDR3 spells CASSLTEAYYEQYF. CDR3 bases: TGTGCCAGCAGTTTAACTGAGGCATACTACGAGCAGTACTTC.

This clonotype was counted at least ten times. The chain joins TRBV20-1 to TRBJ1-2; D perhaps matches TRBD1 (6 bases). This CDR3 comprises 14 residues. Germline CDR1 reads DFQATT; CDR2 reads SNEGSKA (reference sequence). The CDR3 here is CGGLGAALFYGYTF. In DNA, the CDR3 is TGCGGCGGGTTGGGGGCCGCATTATTCTATGGCTACACCTTC.

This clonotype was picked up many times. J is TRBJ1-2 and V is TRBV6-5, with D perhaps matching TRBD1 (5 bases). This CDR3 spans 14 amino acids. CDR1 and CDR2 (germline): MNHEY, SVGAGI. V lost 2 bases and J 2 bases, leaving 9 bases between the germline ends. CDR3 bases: TGTGCCAGCAGTTACGGGGGGACCAACTATGGCTACACCTTC. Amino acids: CASSYGGTNYGYTF.

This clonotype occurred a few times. CDR3 nucleotide sequence: TGTGCCAGCAGCTTCCCGAACTATGGCTACACCTTC. Its protein product is CASSFPNYGYTF. The V call is TRBV7-9, the J call TRBJ1-2, with D unclear. The V gene lost 3 bases and the J gene lost 2 bases, with 4 bases spanning the gap. From germline, CDR1 is SEHNR and CDR2 FQNEAQ (reference sequence). CDR3 length equals 12 residues.

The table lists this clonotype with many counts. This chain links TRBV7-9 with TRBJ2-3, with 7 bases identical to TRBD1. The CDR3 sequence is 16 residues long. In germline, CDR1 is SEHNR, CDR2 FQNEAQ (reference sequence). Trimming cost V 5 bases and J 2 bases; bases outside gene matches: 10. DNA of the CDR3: TGTGCCAGCAGCCCTCGGGACAGCATCACCACAGATACGCAGTATTTT. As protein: CASSPRDSITTDTQYF.

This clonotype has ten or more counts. CDR3 in amino acids: CASSLDHPVTGINTGELFF. In DNA form, the CDR3 reads TGTGCCAGCAGTTTAGATCATCCCGTGACAGGGATTAACACCGGGGAGCTGTTTTTT. V usage is TRBV12-3 or TRBV12-4 and J usage is TRBJ2-2; 7 bases are a match to TRBD1. V was clipped by 1 base and J by 2 bases; unmatched bases: 13. The CDR3 has 19 amino acids.

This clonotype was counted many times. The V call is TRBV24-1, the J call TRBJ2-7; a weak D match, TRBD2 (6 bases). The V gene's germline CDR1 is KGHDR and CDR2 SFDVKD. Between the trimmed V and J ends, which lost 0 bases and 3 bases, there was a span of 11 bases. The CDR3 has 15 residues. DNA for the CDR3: TGTGCCACCAGTGATTTGTCAGGAGGGTACTACGAGCAGTACTTC. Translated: CATSDLSGGYYEQYF.

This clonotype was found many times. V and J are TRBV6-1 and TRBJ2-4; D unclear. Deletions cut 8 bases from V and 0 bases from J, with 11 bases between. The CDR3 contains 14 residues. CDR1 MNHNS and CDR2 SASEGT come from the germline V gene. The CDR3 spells CASRITPAKNIQYF. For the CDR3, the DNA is TGTGCCAGCCGGATAACACCAGCCAAAAACATTCAGTACTTC.